One sample yielded the 17 T cell receptor beta chains listed below, sequenced in a study of metastatic and nonmetastatic thyroid tumors. Thyroid surgery took place with no prior treatment in any patient. MiXCR re-clonotyped the PCR reads for TCRdb. The profile shows tens of thousands of clones, approximately 4% of them singletons. Sequenced input: blood. Every receptor here comes from a female donor with papillary thyroid cancer or a benign thyroid nodule (not recorded which). Some clones in this sample may be carry-over from other donors' samples.

This clone was seen a few times. The genes are TRBV6-8 and TRBJ1-1; 7 nucleotides match TRBD1. The J segment lost 3 bases and the V segment lost 6 bases, leaving 10 bases of the junction unmatched. This CDR3 is built from 15 residues. CDR1 MNHGY and CDR2 SAAAGT come from the germline V gene. In nucleotides, the CDR3 is TGTGCCAGCAGACCCATACAGGGGTATTACACTGAAGCTTTCTTT. It yields the protein CASRPIQGYYTEAFF.

For this clone: One end of the junction is discordant with germline, which a read error may explain. The chain joins TRBV28 to TRBJ2-1; a possible D gene is TRBD2 (6 bases). The length of the CDR3 is 17 residues. The germline CDR1 and CDR2 sequences are MDHEN and SYDVKM. CDR3 nucleotide sequence: TGTGCCAGCACCCCGGGGGTGGCTTATAGCTCCTACAATGATCAGTTCTTC. Protein sequence: CASTPGVAYSSYNDQFF.

This clone was found many times. The chain carries TRBV12-3 or TRBV12-4 and TRBJ2-3; D is undetermined. Trimming took 6 bases from V and 1 from J, leaving 5 bases between them. There are 12 residues in the CDR3. The CDR3 nucleotides read TGTGCCAGCAGAATTGGCACAGATACGCAGTATTTT. Residues: CASRIGTDTQYF.

This clone appeared many times. The chain couples TRBV12-3 or TRBV12-4 to TRBJ2-1; TRBD1 matches at 8 bases. With 5 bases clipped from V and 8 bases from J, the junction kept 14 bases outside the gene matches. This CDR3 is built from 16 residues. DNA of the CDR3: TGTGCCAGCAGTAGGCGCCGGACAGGGTATGTCGATGAGCAGTTCTTC. Residues: CASSRRRTGYVDEQFF.

This clone was recorded at least ten times. This chain joins TRBV6-1 and TRBJ1-1, with TRBD1 matching 9 bases. The CDR3 contains 16 residues. Trimming took 7 bases from V and 0 from J; bases not matched to a gene: 9. Germline CDR1 MNHNS, CDR2 SASEGT. The DNA for the CDR3 is TGTGCCAGCACTAACCCCGGGACAGGGTTGAACACTGAAGCTTTCTTT. Its translation is CASTNPGTGLNTEAFF.

This clone was detected only a few times. The chain couples TRBV20-1 to TRBJ2-1; a possible D gene is TRBD2 (5 bases). Deletions cut 6 bases from V and 7 bases from J, with 22 bases between. This CDR3 is 15 amino acids long. Germline V gene lookup returns CDR1 DFQATT and CDR2 SNEGSKA (reference sequence). CDR3 nucleotide sequence: TGCAGTGCGTCGATAGCGTTCCCGGTAGGGAATGAGCAGTTCTTC. It yields the protein CSASIAFPVGNEQFF.

This clone was observed at least ten times. This sequence joins TRBV15 and TRBJ2-3; D possibly corresponds to TRBD2 (6 bases). The CDR3 spans 16 residues. Trimming stripped 5 bases from V and 2 bases from J, with 17 bases between. The germline gives CDR1 LNHNV, CDR2 YYDKDF (reference sequence). The chain's CDR3 is CATSPLSSGHTDTQYF. As DNA, the CDR3 is TGTGCCACCAGCCCACTCAGTAGCGGCCACACAGATACGCAGTATTTT.

This clone came up a few times. The chain carries TRBV7-2 and TRBJ2-7; TRBD1 matches at 7 bases. In germline, CDR1 is SGHTA, CDR2 FQGNSA. The CDR3 extends over 16 amino acids. J gave up 2 bases and V 2 bases, and 9 bases lay outside the gene matches. CDR3 loop: CASSLPADRTTYEQYF. DNA for the CDR3: TGTGCCAGCAGCTTACCGGCGGACAGGACAACCTACGAGCAGTACTTC.

On this clone itself: One end of the junction is discordant with germline, which a read error may explain. V is TRBV19 and J is TRBJ2-1, with D possibly called TRBD1 or TRBD2 (6 bases each). Germline lookup yields CDR1 LNHDA and CDR2 SQIVND (reference sequence). The CDR3 totals 16 residues. CDR3 protein: CASTSIGRGGKNEQFF. CDR3 in DNA: TGCGCCAGTACAAGCATCGGGCGAGGGGGGAAGAATGAGCAGTTCTTC. Full variable domain (rest looked up from reference TRBV19 and TRBJ2-1): DGGITQSPKYLFRKEGQNVTLSCEQNLNHDAMYWYRQDPGQGLRLIYYSQIVNDFQKGDIAEGYSVSREKKESFPLTVTSAQKNPTAFYLCASTSIGRGGKNEQFFGPGTRLTVL.

In its sample, this clone was seen a few times. V gene TRBV29-1 combines with J gene TRBJ2-7; D possibly corresponds to TRBD1 (6 bases). The length of the CDR3 is 12 residues. From germline, CDR1 is SQVTM and CDR2 ANQGSEA. With 6 bases removed from V and 4 bases from J, the gap between germline ends came to 13 bases. CDR3 loop: CSVTGFLYEQYF. DNA of the CDR3: TGCAGCGTGACAGGATTTTTATACGAGCAGTACTTC.

This clone was recorded a few times. Germline is not matched at one junction end, which may reflect a read error. The J gene is TRBJ1-2, the V gene TRBV19; D perhaps matches TRBD1 (5 bases). Germline CDR1 and CDR2: LNHDA and SQIVND (reference sequence). The CDR3 is 14 amino acids. The chain's CDR3 is CASTATGANYGHTF. CDR3 bases: TGCGCCAGTACCGCTACAGGAGCTAACTATGGCCACACCTTC.

There are a few counts of this clone. The CDR3 nucleotides read TGTGCCAGCAGTCCCATGACAGACCTAACCGGGGAGCTGTTTTTT. This translates into CASSPMTDLTGELFF. The chain links TRBV28 to TRBJ2-2; a possible D gene is TRBD1 (5 bases). CDR1 and CDR2 from the germline V gene are MDHEN and SYDVKM. The V end lost 5 bases, the J end lost 5 bases, and 15 bases lay between the germline ends. The CDR3 is 15 amino acids.

This clone has at least ten counts. This CDR3 reads CASSPKTTYEQYF. CDR3 DNA: TGTGCCAGCAGCCCCAAAACGACCTACGAGCAGTACTTC. The V and J genes are TRBV7-9 and TRBJ2-7; D is unresolved. The germline gives CDR1 SEHNR, CDR2 FQNEAQ (reference sequence). V was clipped by 5 bases and J by 2 bases, with 10 bases between them. The CDR3 is 13 amino acids. The complete variable domain, with remaining parts taken from reference TRBV7-9 and TRBJ2-7, reads DTGVSQNPRHKITKRGQNVTFRCDPISEHNRLYWYRQTLGQGPEFLTYFQNEAQLEKSRLLSDRFSAERPKGSFSTLEIQRTEQGDSAMYLCASSPKTTYEQYFGPGTRLTVT.

This clone showed up many times. This sequence joins TRBV28 and TRBJ1-1, with TRBD1 identical over 8 bases. CDR1 is MDHEN and CDR2 is SYDVKM in the germline V gene. CDR3 length: 14 residues. Trimming at V came to 4 bases and at J to 4 bases, leaving 5 bases not matched to a gene. The CDR3 sequence: CASSSTGVGTEAFF. Here the CDR3 DNA reads TGTGCCAGCAGTTCGACAGGGGTCGGCACTGAAGCTTTCTTT.

Many counts were recorded for this clone. The V call is TRBV12-3 or TRBV12-4, the J call TRBJ2-1; 13 positions agree with TRBD2. This CDR3 is built from 17 residues. V was pared by 3 bases and J by 0 bases, with 2 bases of the junction left unmatched. The CDR3 sequence: CASSFRTSGSSYNEQFF. The CDR3 nucleotides read TGTGCCAGCAGTTTTAGGACTAGCGGGAGCTCCTACAATGAGCAGTTCTTC.

This clone has a count of ten or more. This chain links TRBV2 with TRBJ2-1, with 8 bases aligning to TRBD2. This CDR3 contains 14 residues. The trim removed 7 bases at V and 7 bases at J, leaving 9 bases unmatched. Germline-derived CDR1 and CDR2 are SNHLY and FYNNEI. The CDR3 sequence: CASKAGRADNEQFF. The CDR3, as DNA: TGTGCCAGCAAGGCCGGGAGGGCCGATAATGAGCAGTTCTTC.

This clone was seen many times. The chain uses TRBV10-3 and TRBJ2-5; 7 nucleotides match TRBD2. The V segment lost 3 bases and the J segment 4 bases; nucleotides outside the gene matches: 5. The CDR3 totals 14 residues. Looked up from germline, CDR1 is ENHRY and CDR2 is SYGVKD. The CDR3 region is CAISEMLAGETQYF. CDR3 in DNA: TGTGCCATCAGTGAAATGTTAGCGGGAGAGACCCAGTACTTC.